This T cell receptor (beta chain) is drawn from a study of T cells after yellow fever vaccination. The V and J ends lost 8 bases and 7 bases, in that order; junction bases with no gene match: 11. Per germline, CDR1 MNHEY and CDR2 SMNVEV (reference sequence). This CDR3 is 15 amino acids long. TCRdb used MiXCR to reprocess the 5' RACE reads, holding one entry per CDR3 protein. Altogether a few hundred thousand distinct CDR3 sequences are present, 6.5% to 7.5% being singletons, with the ten largest covering more than 0.85%. This clonotype showed up just a few times. Sequencing was performed on CD4+ T cells sorted from PBMCs, taken on the day of the yellow fever booster vaccination. V gene TRBV27 combines with J gene TRBJ1-4; 9 bases line up with TRBD1. The receptor was derived from a young man who received the YFV17D yellow fever vaccine. The CDR3 loop is CASCRRDRAGEKLFF. The CDR3 DNA reads as TGTGCCAGCTGTCGCCGGGACAGGGCCGGTGAAAAACTGTTTTTT.